The subject of this entry is one TCR beta chain. This clone showed up just once. No cognate antigen has been identified for it. Base quality data are lacking; no much larger clone is found one base away. These data originate in a study of cytomegalovirus exposure and HLA in healthy donors (dated by TCRdb to about 2017). A note on the overall study: In an earlier analysis of several hundred of the donors, about 260 Gb of sequence data and 100 million or so unique TCR beta sequences from about 179 million T cells were reported. Among around 400 genotyped donors of the cohort, an average of roughly 230,000 unique TCR beta nucleotide sequences was sequenced per donor, of which approximately 18% were non-productive. In an earlier analysis of a few hundred of the donors, high-throughput TCR beta sequencing was used to judge whether each TCR beta V gene segment behaved as functional or pseudogenic. A later analysis re-examined previously published TCR beta repertoires from 610 or so donors and added high-resolution HLA genotyping to investigate patterns of TCR occurrence. Donor age, sex, ethnicity and CMV serostatus were collected together with the repertoire data. An early release that covered more than 550 HLA-typed donors contained about 290 gigabases of sequencing data and tens of millions of unique TCR sequences. High-throughput TCR immunosequencing, statistical association of individual TCRs with disease status, and machine learning were combined to predict cytomegalovirus infection status. A later genetic analysis took genome-wide SNP genotypes for about 60% of the roughly 670 donors and used that subset as a discovery cohort. The later analysis used no new phenotypic data to find candidate immune exposures, relying instead on TCR beta sequences and their occurrence across donors. Both class I and class II loci were covered by HLA typing, at four-digit resolution. The genetic ancestry cluster associated with self-reported Caucasian donors included about 84% of the roughly 390 genotyped donors. Every repertoire in the discovery cohort had been generated on one and the same sequencing platform. The aim of the study was to test whether cataloging public T cell receptors could identify signatures of past pathogen exposure. About five DR-DQ haplotypes were treated as single units for association and clustering because of strong linkage in the cohort. A separate validation cohort of approximately 130 different subjects was used in addition to the roughly 670-subject first cohort. The study used immunosequencing to profile the T cell repertoires of some 600 subjects and linked those repertoires to cytomegalovirus serostatus. Typing coverage varied by locus: about 629-640 donors for A, B, C, DRB1 and DQB1; approximately 520 for DQA1; 606 for DPA1; around 490 for DPB1.

Library preparation was by the immunoSEQ multiplex PCR assay. For the multiplex PCR, a mixture combining 60 forward primers for TCR Vbeta segments and 13 reverse primers for TCR Jbeta segments was used. The CDR3 region of rearranged TCR beta genes was amplified from genomic DNA by a multiplex PCR assay. On the Illumina HiSeq System, the amplified TCR beta libraries were sequenced as 87-base-pair reads. Per the original workflow: Across the 670 or so repertoires, a later analysis counted about 81 million unique TCR beta chains, about 10 million of which were shared by at least two donors. To remove PCR and sequencing errors, raw reads were error-corrected and collapsed into unique sequences using a nearest-neighbor algorithm that merged closely related sequences. Alignment of CDR3 sequences to IMGT reference sequences was used to assign V, D and J gene segments. For a sequence to be retained, a match of at least six nucleotides to both a V gene segment and a J gene segment was required. Rearrangements were called productive when the CDR3 lacked stop codons and stayed in frame with V and J; all others were non-productive. CDR3 was defined according to IMGT convention as the region running from the second conserved V-encoded cysteine to the conserved J-encoded phenylalanine. The earlier analysis of around 640 of the donors excluded sequences that lacked an unambiguous match to a single V gene segment. An earlier analysis of 500 to 700 of the donors classified V segments as functional when productive rearrangements were above 56.7% and as segregating when the standard deviation between donors was above 5%. A statistical classification framework was built for diagnosing cytomegalovirus status from the catalog of TCR beta chain sequences. In a later analysis, V and J genes were assigned by comparing TCR nucleotide sequences against IMGT/GENE-DB human TR gene sequences. The TCRdist pipeline was used in a later analysis to assign CDR3 sequences and most-parsimonious VDJ recombination scenarios. In a later analysis, each TCR beta chain was defined by its CDR3 amino acid sequence together with its V-gene family, and reads lacking a unique V-gene family were excluded. In a later analysis, 450 to 600 highly shared, low-generation-probability nucleotide sequences were removed to address suspected cross-contamination and a sequencing artifact. In a later analysis, a clonal expansion index was calculated for each public chain from normalized within-repertoire ranks of inferred template counts. Generation probabilities in a later analysis came from a VDJ recombination model fitted to out-of-frame rearrangements, and those results were checked against IGoR. A later analysis scored TCR-TCR, TCR-HLA and TCR-CMV co-occurrence with hypergeometric tests, applying a repertoire-size bias correction to TCR pairs. A later analysis estimated false discovery rates by permuting HLA or CMV assignments 20 times. In a later analysis, co-occurring TCRs were grouped using DBSCAN, with TCRdist sequence similarity added in when clustering inside HLA-allele-positive subsets. Co-occurrence clustering excluded repertoires with fewer than 30,000 or more than 120,000 public chains, plus five with anomalous nucleotide sharing. Sourced from immuneACCESS, this table was stored by TCRdb with only in-frame sequences that have V and J called. A share of the clones is absent; for the studies checked, an unresolved V gene accounts for under half, and the remainder has no known explanation. That table supplies the V and J calls and clone size; D and trimming were determined from the DNA. In all, the sample holds 100,000 to 120,000 clones, and 82% of those were seen once. The ten largest clones add up to roughly 2.6% of the sample.

The investigation overall reported the following: Because HLA typing was unavailable for some donors at each locus, only the typed subset was used in association tests. Immune exposure information for the cohort was limited to CMV serostatus. Several of the top co-occurrence clusters appeared to be linked to parvovirus B19, influenza, CMV and Epstein-Barr virus, according to a later analysis. Specific HLA alleles were associated with 15,000 to 20,000 TCR beta sequences at a false discovery rate of 0.05 in a later analysis. In the study, around 160 TCR beta chains were listed as associated with cytomegalovirus. Three of the identified cytomegalovirus-associated TCR beta chains were confirmed in vitro to be specific for cytomegalovirus antigens. It was suggested by the authors that the approach could potentially be generalized to other disease states and immunological phenotypes. A further reported finding was that TCR beta sequences accurately predicted the HLA-A and HLA-B alleles for most subjects in the first cohort. The presence/absence analyses assumed that sequencing depth was roughly uniform across donors, and that assumption may not be true. Correlated functional status among segregating V segments might reflect linkage disequilibrium, but an unknown experimental factor could not be ruled out. A later genetic analysis associated a missense DCLRE1C variant with V-gene and J-gene trimming of TCR beta chains, and an independent cohort replicated the association. Most TCR sequences were seen in very few donors, while some public TCRs were found in many individuals. Cytomegalovirus status was reported to be diagnosed by the classifier with high specificity and sensitivity in both the original and validation cohorts. According to a later analysis, most CMV-associated TCR beta chains appeared to be HLA-restricted, and the HLA associations seemed to be driven largely by CMV exposure. Only TCR beta chains were sequenced in this cohort, and the absence of alpha or paired-chain data limited detectable features. Some IMGT-functional V segments, including TRBV6-2 and TRBV6-3, could not be told apart with the 87-base-pair reads, so those segments were excluded. In an earlier analysis of approximately 590 of the donors, most TCR beta V segments were observed in productive rearrangements about 90% or about 30% of the time, broadly matching IMGT annotations. In a later analysis, HLA-associated TCR beta chains showed more clonal expansion and lower generation probabilities than non-associated chains that were equally common. According to a later genetic analysis, donors in an Asian-associated ancestry cluster had fewer N-insertions in productive TCRs than the approximately 630-donor mean. A cluster of highly shared sequence variants was judged likely to be a technical artifact of the sequencing pipeline. In a later analysis, the rate of TCR association differed among HLA loci, with DRB1 alleles having the most associated TCRs and HLA-C alleles having the fewest. Assigning TCR associations to individual alleles was difficult when HLA alleles, especially DR and DQ, strongly co-occurred. Because counts were too low, 15 or so rarely observed V segments, including chromosome 9 orphons, were excluded from the earlier analysis of under 650 of the donors.

According to the germline V gene, CDR1 reads MNHNS and CDR2 reads SASEGT. V ends up 4 bases short and J 7 bases short, with an unmatched junction base count of 7. The CDR3 sequence holds 16 residues, the cysteine and phenylalanine included. The retained sequence is limited to the CDR3, 48 bases, with the frame set at the first base. The cohort consisted of 650 to 700 healthy bone marrow donors. All cohort members were sampled while nominally healthy, although unrecorded immune exposures were likely present. The donor tested CMV seronegative, placing the donor among the 300 to 400 seronegative members of the cohort. A peripheral blood sample was provided by each donor, and peripheral blood mononuclear cells were used for TCR beta sequencing. Genomic DNA was extracted from the blood cell samples with the Qiagen DNeasy Blood Extraction Kit.

This receptor was taken from a young woman in good health and CMV-seronegative. Input material: PBMCs. This sequence uses TRBV6-1 and TRBJ2-2, with 12 bases in between that match TRBD2. The DNA sequence reads TGTGCCAGCAGTGGCAGACTAGCGGGAGTGGGCGGGGAGCTGTTTTTT. Translated, this gives CASSGRLAGVGGELFF.